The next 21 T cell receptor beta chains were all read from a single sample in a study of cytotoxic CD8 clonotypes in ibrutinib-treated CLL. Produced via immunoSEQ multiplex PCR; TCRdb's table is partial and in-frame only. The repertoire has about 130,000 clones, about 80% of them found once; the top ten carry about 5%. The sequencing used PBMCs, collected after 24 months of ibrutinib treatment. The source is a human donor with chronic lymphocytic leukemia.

The CDR3 nucleotides read TGCGCCAGCAGCCAAGGGGAGGGGTCGGGCACCGGGGAGCTGTTTTTT. It yields the protein CASSQGEGSGTGELFF. The chain joins TRBV4-3 to TRBJ2-2, with TRBD2 identical over 7 bases. The V gene end was trimmed by 1 base and the J gene end by 4 bases; junction bases not matched to a gene: 6. The length of the CDR3 is 16 residues. From germline, CDR1 is LGHNA and CDR2 YSLEER.

CDR3 DNA: TGTGCCAGCAGCTCTAATCGGGGGAGCCCCTCCTACGAGCAGTACTTC. Encoded protein: CASSSNRGSPSYEQYF. This rearrangement joins TRBV7-2 to TRBJ2-7, with a weak D call TRBD2 (6 bases). Germline CDR1 is SGHTA and CDR2 is FQGNSA. The CDR3 spans 16 residues. V was shortened by 4 bases and J by 0 bases, with 16 bases between the two germline ends. The whole variable domain, filled in from reference TRBV7-2 and TRBJ2-7, reads GAGVSQSPSNKVTEKGKDVELRCDPISGHTALYWYRQSLGQGLEFLIYFQGNSAPDKSGLPSDRFSAERTGGSVSTLTIQRTQQEDSAVYLCASSSNRGSPSYEQYFGPGTRLTVT.

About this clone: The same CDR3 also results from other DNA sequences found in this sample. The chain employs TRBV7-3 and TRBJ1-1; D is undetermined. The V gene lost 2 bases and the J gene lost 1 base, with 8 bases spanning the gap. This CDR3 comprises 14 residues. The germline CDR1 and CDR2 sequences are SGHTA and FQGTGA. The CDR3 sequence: CASSLGPGNTEAFF. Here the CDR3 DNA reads TGTGCCAGCAGCTTAGGCCCCGGGAACACTGAAGCTTTCTTT.

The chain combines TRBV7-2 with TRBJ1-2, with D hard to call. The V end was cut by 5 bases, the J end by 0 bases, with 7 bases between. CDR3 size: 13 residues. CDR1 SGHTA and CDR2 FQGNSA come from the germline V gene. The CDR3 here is CASSAATNYGYTF. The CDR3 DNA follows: TGTGCCAGCAGCGCCGCCACTAACTATGGCTACACCTTC.

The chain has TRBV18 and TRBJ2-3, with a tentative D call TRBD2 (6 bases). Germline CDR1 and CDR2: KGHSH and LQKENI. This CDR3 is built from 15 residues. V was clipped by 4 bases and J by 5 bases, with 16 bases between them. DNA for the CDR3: TGTGCCAGCTCACGCGCCGGGGGAGCGGTAGATACGCAGTATTTT. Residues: CASSRAGGAVDTQYF. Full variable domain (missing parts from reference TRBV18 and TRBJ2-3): NAGVMQNPRHLVRRRGQEARLRCSPMKGHSHVYWYRQLPEEGLKFMVYLQKENIIDESGMPKERFSAEFPKEGPSILRIQQVVRGDSAAYFCASSRAGGAVDTQYFGPGTRLTVL.

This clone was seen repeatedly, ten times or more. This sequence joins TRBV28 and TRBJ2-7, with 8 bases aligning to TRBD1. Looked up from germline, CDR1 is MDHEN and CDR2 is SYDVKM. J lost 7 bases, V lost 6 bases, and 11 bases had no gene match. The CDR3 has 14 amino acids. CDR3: CASSRTGGHPEQYF. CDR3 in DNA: TGTGCCAGCAGCCGAACAGGGGGACATCCGGAGCAGTACTTC.

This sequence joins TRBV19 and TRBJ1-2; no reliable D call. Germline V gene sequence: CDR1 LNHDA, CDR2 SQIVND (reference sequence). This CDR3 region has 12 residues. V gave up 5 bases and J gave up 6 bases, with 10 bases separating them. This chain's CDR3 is CASSRPPDGYTF. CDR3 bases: TGTGCCAGTAGTCGCCCGCCCGATGGCTACACCTTC.

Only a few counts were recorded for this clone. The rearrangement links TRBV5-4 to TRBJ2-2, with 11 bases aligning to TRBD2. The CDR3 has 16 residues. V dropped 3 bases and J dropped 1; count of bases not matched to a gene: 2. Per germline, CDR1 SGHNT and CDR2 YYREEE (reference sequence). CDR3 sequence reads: CASSSGTSGNTGELFF. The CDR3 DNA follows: TGTGCCAGCAGCTCGGGGACTAGCGGGAACACCGGGGAGCTGTTTTTT.

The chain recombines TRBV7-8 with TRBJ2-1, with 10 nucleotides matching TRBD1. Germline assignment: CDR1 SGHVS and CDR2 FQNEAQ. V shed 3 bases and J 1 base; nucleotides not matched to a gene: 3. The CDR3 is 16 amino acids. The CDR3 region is CASSLTGGSSYNEQFF. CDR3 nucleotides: TGTGCCAGCAGCTTGACAGGGGGCTCTTCCTACAATGAGCAGTTCTTC.

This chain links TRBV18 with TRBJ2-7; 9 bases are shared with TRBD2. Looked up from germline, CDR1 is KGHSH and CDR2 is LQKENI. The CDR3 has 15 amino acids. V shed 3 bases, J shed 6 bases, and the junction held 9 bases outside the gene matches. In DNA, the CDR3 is TGTGCCAGCTCACCGGATCTAGCGGGATATGGCGAGCAGTACTTC. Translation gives CASSPDLAGYGEQYF.

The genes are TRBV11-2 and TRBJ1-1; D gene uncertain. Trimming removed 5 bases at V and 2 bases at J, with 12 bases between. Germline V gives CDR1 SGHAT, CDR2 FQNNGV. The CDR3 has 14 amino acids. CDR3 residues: CASSPGIQNTEAFF. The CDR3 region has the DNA TGTGCCAGCAGCCCCGGTATTCAAAACACTGAAGCTTTCTTT.

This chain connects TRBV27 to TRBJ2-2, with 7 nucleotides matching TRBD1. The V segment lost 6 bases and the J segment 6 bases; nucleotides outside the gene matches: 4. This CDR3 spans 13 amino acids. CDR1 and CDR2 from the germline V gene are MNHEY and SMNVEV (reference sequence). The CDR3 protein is CASSYRGSGELFF. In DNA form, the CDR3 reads TGTGCCAGCAGCTACAGGGGTTCCGGGGAGCTGTTTTTT.

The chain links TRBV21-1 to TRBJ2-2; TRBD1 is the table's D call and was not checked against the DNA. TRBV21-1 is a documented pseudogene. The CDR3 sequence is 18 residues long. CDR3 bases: TGTGCCAGCAGCAAAGTGTCGCCGGGACAGGGGGCTCCCGGGGAGCTGTTTTTT. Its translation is CASSKVSPGQGAPGELFF.

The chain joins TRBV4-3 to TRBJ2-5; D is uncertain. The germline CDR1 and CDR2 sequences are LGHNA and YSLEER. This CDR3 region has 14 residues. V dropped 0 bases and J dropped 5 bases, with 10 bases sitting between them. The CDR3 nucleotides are TGCGCCAGCAGCCAAGAGGTGGGATGGGAGACCCAGTACTTC. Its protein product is CASSQEVGWETQYF.

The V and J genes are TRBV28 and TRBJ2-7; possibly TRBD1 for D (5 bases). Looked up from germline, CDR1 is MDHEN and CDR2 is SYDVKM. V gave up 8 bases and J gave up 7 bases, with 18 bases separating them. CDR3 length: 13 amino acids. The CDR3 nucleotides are TGTGCCAGCTGGGGCCCCCCAGTGGGGGAGCAGTACTTC. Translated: CASWGPPVGEQYF. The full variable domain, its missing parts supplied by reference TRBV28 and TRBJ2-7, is DVKVTQSSRYLVKRTGEKVFLECVQDMDHENMFWYRQDPGLGLRLIYFSYDVKMKEKGDIPEGYSVSREKKERFSLILESASTNQTSMYLCASWGPPVGEQYFGPGTRLTVT.

CDR3 nucleotides: TGTGCCCTTTCGACAGGGGTAGGAGACGAGCAGTACTTC. This sequence encodes CALSTGVGDEQYF. The chain joins TRBV2 to TRBJ2-7; 8 positions agree with TRBD1. There are 13 residues in the CDR3. The ends lost 11 bases at V and 5 bases at J; junction bases unmatched: 11. Per germline, CDR1 SNHLY and CDR2 FYNNEI.

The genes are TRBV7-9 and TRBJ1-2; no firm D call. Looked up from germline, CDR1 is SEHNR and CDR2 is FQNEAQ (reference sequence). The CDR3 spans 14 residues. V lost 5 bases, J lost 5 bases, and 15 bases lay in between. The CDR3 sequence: CASSPTLAGYGYTF. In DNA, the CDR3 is TGTGCCAGCAGCCCCACCCTGGCGGGGTATGGCTACACCTTC.

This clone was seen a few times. DNA of the CDR3: TGCAGCGTCGACCAGACATCACCCCTCCACTTT. As protein: CSVDQTSPLHF. This sequence joins TRBV29-1 and TRBJ1-6, with D hard to call. From germline, CDR1 is SQVTM and CDR2 ANQGSEA. The V gene lost 6 bases and the J gene lost 10 bases, with 10 bases spanning the gap. CDR3 size: 11 residues.

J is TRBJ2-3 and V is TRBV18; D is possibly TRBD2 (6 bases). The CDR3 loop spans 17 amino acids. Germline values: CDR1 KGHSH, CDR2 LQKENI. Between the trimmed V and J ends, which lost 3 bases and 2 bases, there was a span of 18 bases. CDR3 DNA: TGTGCCAGCTCACCCACCTGGGGTAGCGGAACCACAGATACGCAGTATTTT. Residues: CASSPTWGSGTTDTQYF.

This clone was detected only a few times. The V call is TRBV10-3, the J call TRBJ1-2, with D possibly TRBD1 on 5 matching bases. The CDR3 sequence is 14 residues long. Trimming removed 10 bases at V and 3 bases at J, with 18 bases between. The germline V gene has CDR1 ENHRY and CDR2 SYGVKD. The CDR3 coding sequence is TGTGCCACCAGACCCTCCTTGGGGGACTATGGCTACACCTTC. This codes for CATRPSLGDYGYTF.

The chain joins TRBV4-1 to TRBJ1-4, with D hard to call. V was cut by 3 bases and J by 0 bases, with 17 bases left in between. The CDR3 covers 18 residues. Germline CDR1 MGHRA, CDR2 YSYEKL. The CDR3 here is CASSQGSSLVATNEKLFF. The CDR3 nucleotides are TGCGCCAGCAGCCAGGGGTCCAGTTTAGTTGCAACTAATGAAAAACTGTTTTTT.